This TCR beta chain comes out of a study of T cells after yellow fever vaccination. This clonotype was counted a few times. Its target is unknown. The 5'RACE template-switching step produced TCR cDNA and added a universal primer site and UMIs. TCRdb ran MiXCR on the 5' RACE reads and lists one entry per CDR3 protein. Here the sample spans over 100,000 distinct CDR3 sequences, 8.4% being singletons. Germline V gene lookup returns CDR1 SGHRS and CDR2 YFSETQ. Trimming took 8 bases from V and 3 from J, leaving 9 bases between them. CDR3 length: 12 amino acids. Findings of the study overall: A large majority of primary-vaccination clones showed up again after the booster (96% CD4, 88% CD8). There was a small share of clonotypes that showed up in both the CD4 and CD8 compartments. The secondary response showed a weaker magnitude and a faster peak, day 5 versus 15.

The sample consisted of CD8+ T cells sorted from PBMCs, taken 45 days after the yellow fever booster vaccination. The sequence was collected from a man aged 25 to 40 who received the YFV17D yellow fever vaccine. The gene calls are TRBV5-1 and TRBJ2-1; no clear D. The CDR3 reads CASRANYNEQFF. The CDR3 coding sequence is TGCGCCAGTAGAGCTAACTACAATGAGCAGTTCTTC. Based on the CDR3 plus reference TRBV5-1 and TRBJ2-1, the full variable domain is KAGVTQTPRYLIKTRGQQVTLSCSPISGHRSVSWYQQTPGQGLQFLFEYFSETQRNKGNFPGRFSGRQFSNSRSEMNVSTLELGDSALYLCASRANYNEQFFGPGTRLTVL.